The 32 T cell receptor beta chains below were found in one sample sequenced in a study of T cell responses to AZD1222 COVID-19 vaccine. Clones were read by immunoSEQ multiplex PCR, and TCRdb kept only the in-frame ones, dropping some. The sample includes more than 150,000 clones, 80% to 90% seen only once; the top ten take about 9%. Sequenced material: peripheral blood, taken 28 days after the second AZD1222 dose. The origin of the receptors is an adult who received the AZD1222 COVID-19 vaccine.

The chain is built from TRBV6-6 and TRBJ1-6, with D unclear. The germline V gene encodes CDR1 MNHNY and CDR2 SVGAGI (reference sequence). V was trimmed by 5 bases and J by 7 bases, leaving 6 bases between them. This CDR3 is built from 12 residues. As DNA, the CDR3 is TGTGCCAGCAGTCGAATCAATTCACCCCTCCACTTT. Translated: CASSRINSPLHF.

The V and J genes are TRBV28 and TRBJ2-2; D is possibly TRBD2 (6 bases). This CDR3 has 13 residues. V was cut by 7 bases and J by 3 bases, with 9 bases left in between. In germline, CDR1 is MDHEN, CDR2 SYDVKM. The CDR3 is CASTTSYTGELFF. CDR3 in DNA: TGTGCCAGCACAACTAGCTACACCGGGGAGCTGTTTTTT.

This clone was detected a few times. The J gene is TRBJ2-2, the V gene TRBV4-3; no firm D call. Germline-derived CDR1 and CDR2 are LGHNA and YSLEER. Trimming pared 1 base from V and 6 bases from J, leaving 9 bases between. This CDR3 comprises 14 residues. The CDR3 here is CASSQGHTAGELFF. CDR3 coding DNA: TGCGCCAGCAGCCAAGGACATACGGCCGGGGAGCTGTTTTTT.

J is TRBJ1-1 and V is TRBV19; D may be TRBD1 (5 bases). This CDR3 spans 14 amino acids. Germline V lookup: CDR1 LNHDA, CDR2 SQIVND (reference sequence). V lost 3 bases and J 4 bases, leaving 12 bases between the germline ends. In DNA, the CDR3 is TGTGCCAGTAGTATCAGCGGGGGTAGCACTGAAGCTTTCTTT. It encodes CASSISGGSTEAFF.

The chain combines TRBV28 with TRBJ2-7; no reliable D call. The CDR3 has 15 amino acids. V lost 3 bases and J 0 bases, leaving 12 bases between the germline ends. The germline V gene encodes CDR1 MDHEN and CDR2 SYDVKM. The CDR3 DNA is TGTGCCAGCAGTTTGACCGGGTCCAGCTCCTACGAGCAGTACTTC. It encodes CASSLTGSSSYEQYF.

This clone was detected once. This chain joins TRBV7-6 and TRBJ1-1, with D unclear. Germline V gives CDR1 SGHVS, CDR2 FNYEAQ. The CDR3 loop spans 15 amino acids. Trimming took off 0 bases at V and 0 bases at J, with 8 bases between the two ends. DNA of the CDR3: TGTGCCAGCAGCTTAGCGGGTCAAATGAACACTGAAGCTTTCTTT. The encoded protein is CASSLAGQMNTEAFF.

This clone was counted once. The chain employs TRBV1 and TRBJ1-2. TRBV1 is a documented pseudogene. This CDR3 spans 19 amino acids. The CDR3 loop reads CTSSQDRGDRVLFFSGYTF. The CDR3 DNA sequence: TGCACCAGCAGCCAAGATCGAGGGGATAGAGTGTTATTTTTCTCTGGCTACACCTTC.

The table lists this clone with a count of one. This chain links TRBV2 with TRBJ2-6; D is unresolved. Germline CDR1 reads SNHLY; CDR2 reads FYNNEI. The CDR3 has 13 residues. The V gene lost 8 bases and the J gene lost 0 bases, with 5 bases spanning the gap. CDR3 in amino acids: CASQISGANVLTF. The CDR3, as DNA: TGTGCCAGCCAAATCTCTGGGGCCAACGTCCTGACTTTC.

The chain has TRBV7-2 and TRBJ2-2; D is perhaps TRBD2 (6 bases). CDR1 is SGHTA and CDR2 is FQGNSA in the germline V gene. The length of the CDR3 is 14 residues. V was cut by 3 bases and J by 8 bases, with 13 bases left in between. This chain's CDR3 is CASSLEGPPGELFF. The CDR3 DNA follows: TGTGCCAGCAGCTTGGAGGGACCACCGGGGGAGCTGTTTTTT. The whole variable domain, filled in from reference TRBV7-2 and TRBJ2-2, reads GAGVSQSPSNKVTEKGKDVELRCDPISGHTALYWYRQSLGQGLEFLIYFQGNSAPDKSGLPSDRFSAERTGGSVSTLTIQRTQQEDSAVYLCASSLEGPPGELFFGEGSRLTVL.

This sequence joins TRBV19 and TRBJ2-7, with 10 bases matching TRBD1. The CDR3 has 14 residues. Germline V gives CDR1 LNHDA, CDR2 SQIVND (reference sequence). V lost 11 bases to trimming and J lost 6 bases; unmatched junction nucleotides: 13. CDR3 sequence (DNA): TGTGCCGTCAGTCCGGGACAGGGGACGACCGAGCAGTACTTC. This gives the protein CAVSPGQGTTEQYF. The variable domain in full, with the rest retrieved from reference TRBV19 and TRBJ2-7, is DGGITQSPKYLFRKEGQNVTLSCEQNLNHDAMYWYRQDPGQGLRLIYYSQIVNDFQKGDIAEGYSVSREKKESFPLTVTSAQKNPTAFYLCAVSPGQGTTEQYFGPGTRLTVT.

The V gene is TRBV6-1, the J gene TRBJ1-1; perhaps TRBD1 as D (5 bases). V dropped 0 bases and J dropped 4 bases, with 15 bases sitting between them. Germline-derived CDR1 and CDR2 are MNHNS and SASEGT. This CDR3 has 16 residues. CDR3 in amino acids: CASSEAGVGPGTEAFF. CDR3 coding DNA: TGTGCCAGCAGTGAAGCAGGGGTGGGGCCGGGCACTGAAGCTTTCTTT.

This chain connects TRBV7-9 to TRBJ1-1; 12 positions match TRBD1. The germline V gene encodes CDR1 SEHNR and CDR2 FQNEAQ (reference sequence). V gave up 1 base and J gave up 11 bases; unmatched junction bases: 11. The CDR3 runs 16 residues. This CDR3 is CASSLGPGQGAMVAFF. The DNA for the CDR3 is TGTGCCAGCAGCTTAGGGCCGGGACAGGGGGCGATGGTGGCTTTCTTT.

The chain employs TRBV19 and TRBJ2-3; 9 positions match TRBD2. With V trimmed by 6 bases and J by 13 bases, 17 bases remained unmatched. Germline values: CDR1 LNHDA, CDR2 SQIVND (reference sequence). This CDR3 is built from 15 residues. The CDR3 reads CASSTLAGLPSKEYF. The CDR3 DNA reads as TGTGCCAGTAGCACCCTAGCGGGACTACCCTCTAAGGAGTATTTT.

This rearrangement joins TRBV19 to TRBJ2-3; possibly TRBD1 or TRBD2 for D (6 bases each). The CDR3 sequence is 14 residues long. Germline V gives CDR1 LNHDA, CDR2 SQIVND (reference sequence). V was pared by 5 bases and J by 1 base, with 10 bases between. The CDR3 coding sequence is TGTGCCAGTAGTTGGGGGGCGGGCACAGATACGCAGTATTTT. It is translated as CASSWGAGTDTQYF.

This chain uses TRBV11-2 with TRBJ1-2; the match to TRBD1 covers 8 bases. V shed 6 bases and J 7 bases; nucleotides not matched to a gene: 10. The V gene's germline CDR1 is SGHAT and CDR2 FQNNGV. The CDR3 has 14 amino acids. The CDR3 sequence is CASSSDRVLAGYTF. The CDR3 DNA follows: TGTGCCAGCAGTTCGGACAGGGTTTTAGCTGGCTACACCTTC.

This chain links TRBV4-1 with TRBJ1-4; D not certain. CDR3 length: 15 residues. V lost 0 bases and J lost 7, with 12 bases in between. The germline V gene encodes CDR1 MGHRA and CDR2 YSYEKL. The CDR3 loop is CASSQDPVVREKLFF. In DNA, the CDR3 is TGCGCCAGCAGCCAAGATCCCGTCGTACGTGAAAAACTGTTTTTT.

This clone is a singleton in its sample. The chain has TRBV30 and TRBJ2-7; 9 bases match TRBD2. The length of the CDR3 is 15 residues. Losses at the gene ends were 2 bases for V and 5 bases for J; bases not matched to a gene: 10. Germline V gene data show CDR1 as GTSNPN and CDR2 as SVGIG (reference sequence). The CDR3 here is CAWSTIGLASDEQYF. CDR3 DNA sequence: TGTGCCTGGAGTACGATTGGACTAGCGTCTGACGAGCAGTACTTC.

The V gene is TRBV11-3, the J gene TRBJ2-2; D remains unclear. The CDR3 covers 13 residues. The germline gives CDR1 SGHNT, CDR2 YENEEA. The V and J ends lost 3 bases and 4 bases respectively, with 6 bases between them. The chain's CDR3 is CASSFGPTGELFF. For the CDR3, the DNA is TGTGCCAGCAGCTTTGGACCCACCGGGGAGCTGTTTTTT.

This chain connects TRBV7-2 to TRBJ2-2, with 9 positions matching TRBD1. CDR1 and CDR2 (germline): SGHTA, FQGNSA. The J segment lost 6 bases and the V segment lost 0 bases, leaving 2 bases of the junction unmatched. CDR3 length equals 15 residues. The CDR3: CASSLATGGAGELFF. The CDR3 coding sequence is TGTGCCAGCAGCTTAGCGACAGGGGGGGCCGGGGAGCTGTTTTTT.

CDR3 loop: CASSFFNEQYF. CDR3 sequence (DNA): TGTGCCAGCAGCTTTTTCAACGAGCAGTACTTC. The rearrangement joins TRBV7-9 to TRBJ2-7; D is unclear. Trimming stripped 3 bases from V and 5 bases from J, with 5 bases between. The length of the CDR3 is 11 residues. From germline, CDR1 is SEHNR and CDR2 FQNEAQ (reference sequence).

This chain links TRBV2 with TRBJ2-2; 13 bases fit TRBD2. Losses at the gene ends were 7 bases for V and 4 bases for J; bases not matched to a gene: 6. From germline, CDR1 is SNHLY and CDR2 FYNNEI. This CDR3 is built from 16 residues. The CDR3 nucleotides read TGTGCCAGCACCTATGGGACTAGCGGGATCACCGGGGAGCTGTTTTTT. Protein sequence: CASTYGTSGITGELFF. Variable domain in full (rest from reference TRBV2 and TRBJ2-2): EPEVTQTPSHQVTQMGQEVILRCVPISNHLYFYWYRQILGQKVEFLVSFYNNEISEKSEIFDDQFSVERPDGSNFTLKIRSTKLEDSAMYFCASTYGTSGITGELFFGEGSRLTVL.

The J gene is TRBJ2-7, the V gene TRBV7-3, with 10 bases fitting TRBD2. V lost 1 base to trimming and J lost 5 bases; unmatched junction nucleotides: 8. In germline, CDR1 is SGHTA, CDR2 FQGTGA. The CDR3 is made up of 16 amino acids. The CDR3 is CASSLSLAGGTHEQYF. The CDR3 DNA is TGTGCCAGCAGCTTAAGCTTAGCGGGAGGAACCCACGAGCAGTACTTC.

The CDR3 here is CASSGQGRAFF. CDR3 bases: TGTGCCAGCAGCGGACAGGGTAGGGCTTTCTTT. The chain employs TRBV5-8 and TRBJ1-1, with 8 bases that match TRBD1. Trimming removed 4 bases from V and 11 bases from J; junction bases left unmatched: 4. This CDR3 is 11 amino acids long. CDR1 is SGHTS, CDR2 YDEGEE, per germline.

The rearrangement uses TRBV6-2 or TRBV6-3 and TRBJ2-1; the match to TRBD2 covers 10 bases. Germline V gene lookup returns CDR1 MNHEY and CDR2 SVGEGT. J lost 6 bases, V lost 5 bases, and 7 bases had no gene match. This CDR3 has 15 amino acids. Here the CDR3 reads CASSPPGLAFNEQFF. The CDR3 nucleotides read TGTGCCAGCAGTCCACCGGGACTAGCGTTCAATGAGCAGTTCTTC.

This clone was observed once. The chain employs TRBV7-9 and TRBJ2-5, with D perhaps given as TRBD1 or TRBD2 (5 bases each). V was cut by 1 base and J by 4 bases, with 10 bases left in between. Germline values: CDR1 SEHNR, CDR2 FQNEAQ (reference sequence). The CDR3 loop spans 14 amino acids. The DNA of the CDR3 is TGTGCCAGCAGCTTAGTCGCAGGGACAGAGACCCAGTACTTC. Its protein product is CASSLVAGTETQYF.

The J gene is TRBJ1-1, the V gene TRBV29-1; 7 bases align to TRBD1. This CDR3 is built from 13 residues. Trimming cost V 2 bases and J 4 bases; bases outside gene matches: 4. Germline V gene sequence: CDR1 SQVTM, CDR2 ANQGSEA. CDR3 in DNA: TGCAGCGTTGAACTAGGGGGCCGCACTGAAGCTTTCTTT. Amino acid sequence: CSVELGGRTEAFF.

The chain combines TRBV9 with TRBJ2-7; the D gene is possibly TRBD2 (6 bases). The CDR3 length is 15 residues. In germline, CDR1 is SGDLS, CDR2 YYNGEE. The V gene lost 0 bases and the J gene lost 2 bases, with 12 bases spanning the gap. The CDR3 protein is CASSVGGGVPYEQYF. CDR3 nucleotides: TGTGCCAGCAGCGTAGGTGGAGGGGTACCCTACGAGCAGTACTTC.

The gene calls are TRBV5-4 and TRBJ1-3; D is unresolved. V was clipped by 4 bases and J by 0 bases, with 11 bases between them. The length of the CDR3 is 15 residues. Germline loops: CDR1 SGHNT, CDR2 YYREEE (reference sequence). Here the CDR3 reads CASSRDGTSGNTIYF. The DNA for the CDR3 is TGTGCCAGCAGCAGAGACGGAACCTCTGGAAACACCATATATTTT.

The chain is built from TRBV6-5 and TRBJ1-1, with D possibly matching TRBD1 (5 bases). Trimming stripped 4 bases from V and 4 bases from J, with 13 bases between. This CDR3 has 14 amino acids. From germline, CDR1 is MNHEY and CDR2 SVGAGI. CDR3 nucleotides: TGTGCCAGCAGTTTAAGCAGGGCCCCCACTGAAGCTTTCTTT. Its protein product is CASSLSRAPTEAFF.

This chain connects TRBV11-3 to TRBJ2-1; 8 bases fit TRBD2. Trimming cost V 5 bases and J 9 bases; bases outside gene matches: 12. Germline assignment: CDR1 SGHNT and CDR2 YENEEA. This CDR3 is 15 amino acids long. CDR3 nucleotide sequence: TGTGCCAGCAGCGAGGTCGCGGGAGGCCTCGGTGAGCAGTTCTTC. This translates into CASSEVAGGLGEQFF. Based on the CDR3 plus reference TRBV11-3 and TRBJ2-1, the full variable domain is EAGVVQSPRYKIIEKKQPVAFWCNPISGHNTLYWYLQNLGQGPELLIRYENEEAVDDSQLPKDRFSAERLKGVDSTLKIQPAELGDSAVYLCASSEVAGGLGEQFFGPGTRLTVL.

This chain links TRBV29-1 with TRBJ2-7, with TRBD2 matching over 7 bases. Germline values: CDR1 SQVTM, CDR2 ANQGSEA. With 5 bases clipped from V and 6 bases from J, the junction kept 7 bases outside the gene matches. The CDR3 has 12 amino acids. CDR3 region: CSVYERDGEQYF. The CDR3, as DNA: TGCAGCGTTTATGAGCGGGACGGCGAGCAGTACTTC.

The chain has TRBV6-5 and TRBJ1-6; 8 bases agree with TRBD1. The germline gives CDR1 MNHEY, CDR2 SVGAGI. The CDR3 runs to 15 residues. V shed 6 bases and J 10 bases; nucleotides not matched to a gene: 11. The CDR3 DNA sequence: TGTGCCAGCAGCCGATCGACAGGGGCAGCCTCACCCCTCCACTTT. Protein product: CASSRSTGAASPLHF.